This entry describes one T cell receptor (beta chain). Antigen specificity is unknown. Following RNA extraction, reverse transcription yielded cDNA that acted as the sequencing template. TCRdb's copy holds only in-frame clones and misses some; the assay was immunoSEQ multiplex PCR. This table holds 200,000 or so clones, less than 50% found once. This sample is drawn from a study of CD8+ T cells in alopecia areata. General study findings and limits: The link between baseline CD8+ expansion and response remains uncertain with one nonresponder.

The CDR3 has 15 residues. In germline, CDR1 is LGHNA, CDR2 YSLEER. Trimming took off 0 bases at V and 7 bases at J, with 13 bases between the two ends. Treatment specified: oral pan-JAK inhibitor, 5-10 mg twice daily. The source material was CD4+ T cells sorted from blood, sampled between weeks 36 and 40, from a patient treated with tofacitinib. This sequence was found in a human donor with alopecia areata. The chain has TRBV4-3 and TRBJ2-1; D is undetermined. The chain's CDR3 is CASSQDAGPSNEQFF. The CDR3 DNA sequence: TGCGCCAGCAGCCAAGATGCTGGACCGTCTAATGAGCAGTTCTTC.